The clone carrying this T cell receptor (beta chain) was seen a single time. The antigen is unknown. This record comes from a study of cytomegalovirus exposure and HLA in healthy donors. In nominal health when sampled, donors likely had unrecorded immune exposures nonetheless. Whole-study findings and limits: There were some public TCRs occurring in many donors, but most TCR sequences were rare. Segments of the TCR beta V type were, in most cases, productive about 87% or about 30% of the time in an earlier analysis.

V was shortened by 2 bases and J by 0 bases, with 17 bases between the two germline ends. Germline assignment: CDR1 SGHVS and CDR2 FQNEAQ. There are 17 residues in the CDR3. A multiplex PCR was run with 60 Vbeta primers and 13 Jbeta primers. Produced via immunoSEQ multiplex PCR; TCRdb's table is partial and in-frame only. The sample holds about 94,000 clones, around 66% seen once. The clonotype comes from a man aged 25 to 40 in good health and CMV-seronegative. The V and J genes are TRBV7-8 and TRBJ2-7; D perhaps matches TRBD2 (6 bases). Source material: PBMCs. The CDR3, as DNA: TGTGCCAGCAGCTTAACGGCAATGGGACTGCGCTCCTACGAGCAGTACTTC. This sequence encodes CASSLTAMGLRSYEQYF. Full variable domain (remainder filled in from reference TRBV7-8 and TRBJ2-7): GAGVSQSPRYKVAKRGQDVALRCDPISGHVSLFWYQQALGQGPEFLTYFQNEAQLDKSGLPSDRFFAERPEGSVSTLKIQRTQQEDSAVYLCASSLTAMGLRSYEQYFGPGTRLTVT.